This record concerns one T cell receptor (beta chain) sequence. Its antigen is as yet unknown. This entry belongs to a study of T cell responses to AZD1222 COVID-19 vaccine. At the level of the study: Pooled together were second doses at about 4 or about 12 weeks. Whole-study findings and limits: In the spike-specific TCR repertoire, nearly half reportedly target unmutated variant regions. Following two doses of AZD1222, Spike-specific TCR breadth and depth rose. White British donors predominated, females outnumbered males, and clonal diversity was possibly underestimated.

Only in-frame clones appear in the TCRdb table, and some are missing; sequencing was by immunoSEQ multiplex PCR. The sample holds approximately 100,000 clones; about 82% are singletons and the top ten take 1.4%. The CDR3 has 14 amino acids. With 2 bases removed from V and 2 bases from J, the gap between germline ends came to 7 bases. The V gene's germline CDR1 is LGHDT and CDR2 YNNKEL (reference sequence). This TCR was sampled from an adult in good health. The material sequenced was peripheral blood, taken on day 0 of AZD1222 vaccination. This sequence joins TRBV3-1 (or the pseudogene TRBV3-2) and TRBJ1-5; D is unclear. CDR3 bases: TGTGCCAGCAGCCAAAGGGCAGGCAATCAGCCCCAGCATTTT. Residues: CASSQRAGNQPQHF.